The next 9 T cell receptor beta chains were all read from a single sample in a study of cytomegalovirus exposure and HLA in healthy donors. The PCR contained 60 Vbeta and 13 Jbeta primers. Sequencing used immunoSEQ multiplex PCR; TCRdb keeps in-frame clones, though not all of them. The sample carries 88,000 or so clones, around 60% recorded once. Sample: PBMCs. The receptors shown here come from a male donor in good health and CMV-seropositive.

The table lists this clone with a few counts. The CDR3 coding sequence is TGTGCCATCAGACGGGACACCCACACCGGGGAGCTGTTTTTT. Translation gives CAIRRDTHTGELFF. This chain connects TRBV10-3 to TRBJ2-2; TRBD1 is a possible D gene (6 bases). Germline V gene sequence: CDR1 ENHRY, CDR2 SYGVKD. The CDR3 is made up of 14 amino acids. V was trimmed by 6 bases and J by 3 bases, leaving 11 bases between them.

In its sample, this clone was seen a few times. The chain is built from TRBV2 and TRBJ2-3; D not certain. V dropped 4 bases and J dropped 8 bases, with 7 bases sitting between them. Per germline, CDR1 SNHLY and CDR2 FYNNEI. The CDR3 has 11 amino acids. CDR3 amino acids: CASSALLTQYF. CDR3 nucleotide sequence: TGTGCCAGCAGTGCACTCCTTACGCAGTATTTT. The variable domain in full, with the rest retrieved from reference TRBV2 and TRBJ2-3, is EPEVTQTPSHQVTQMGQEVILRCVPISNHLYFYWYRQILGQKVEFLVSFYNNEISEKSEIFDDQFSVERPDGSNFTLKIRSTKLEDSAMYFCASSALLTQYFGPGTRLTVL.

This clone appeared a few times. V usage is TRBV7-3 and J usage is TRBJ2-1; 7 bases agree with TRBD2. The CDR3 loop spans 13 amino acids. Germline trimming cut 5 bases from V and 5 bases from J; bases unmatched to any gene: 3. Germline V gene data show CDR1 as SGHTA and CDR2 as FQGTGA. The CDR3 DNA is TGTGCCAGCAGCACAAGCGGGGACAATGAGCAGTTCTTC. The encoded protein is CASSTSGDNEQFF.

A few counts support this clone. This chain links TRBV6-5 with TRBJ1-1; no definite D call. The CDR3 loop spans 16 amino acids. The germline CDR1 and CDR2 sequences are MNHEY and SVGAGI. Trimming shortened V by 4 bases and J by 0 bases, and 15 bases separated the two germline ends. Here the CDR3 reads CASSFRPEGLNTEAFF. CDR3 DNA: TGTGCCAGCAGTTTCCGCCCCGAGGGTTTGAACACTGAAGCTTTCTTT.

The rearrangement uses TRBV7-3 and TRBJ2-2; D gene unclear. Germline lookup yields CDR1 SGHTA and CDR2 FQGTGA. V lost 4 bases and J lost 4, with 7 bases in between. The CDR3 sequence is 13 residues long. In DNA, the CDR3 is TGTGCCAGCAGCTCGATGCGCACCGGGGAGCTGTTTTTT. It is translated as CASSSMRTGELFF.

The chain has TRBV2 and TRBJ2-7; D is uncertain. CDR1 and CDR2 from the germline V gene are SNHLY and FYNNEI. The CDR3 covers 15 residues. V was trimmed by 6 bases and J by 4 bases, leaving 19 bases between them. CDR3 amino acids: CASSDNLLTEYEQYF. Written as DNA, the CDR3 is TGTGCCAGCAGCGATAACTTACTTACCGAGTACGAGCAGTACTTC.

The chain couples TRBV28 to TRBJ2-7; 10 bases are shared with TRBD2. V gave up 8 bases and J gave up 2 bases; unmatched junction bases: 24. This CDR3 has 20 amino acids. Germline V gene data show CDR1 as MDHEN and CDR2 as SYDVKM. CDR3 residues: CASRLSGPKGLAGAAYEQYF. The CDR3 DNA reads TGTGCCAGCCGGTTATCGGGGCCCAAGGGGCTAGCGGGGGCCGCCTACGAGCAGTACTTC.

The chain employs TRBV28 and TRBJ1-2; no clear D gene. This CDR3 comprises 12 residues. V lost 1 base and J 8 bases, leaving 8 bases between the germline ends. Germline lookup yields CDR1 MDHEN and CDR2 SYDVKM. The chain's CDR3 is CASSLYPQGYTF. The CDR3 DNA follows: TGTGCCAGCAGTTTATATCCCCAAGGCTACACCTTC.

This chain uses TRBV2 with TRBJ2-1, with D perhaps matching TRBD2 (5 bases). The germline V gene encodes CDR1 SNHLY and CDR2 FYNNEI. CDR3 length: 15 amino acids. Trimming cost V 5 bases and J 4 bases, with 15 bases left between them. The CDR3 coding sequence is TGTGCCAGCAGTTTTCCCGTTGGGGAGTACAATGAGCAGTTCTTC. Amino acids: CASSFPVGEYNEQFF.